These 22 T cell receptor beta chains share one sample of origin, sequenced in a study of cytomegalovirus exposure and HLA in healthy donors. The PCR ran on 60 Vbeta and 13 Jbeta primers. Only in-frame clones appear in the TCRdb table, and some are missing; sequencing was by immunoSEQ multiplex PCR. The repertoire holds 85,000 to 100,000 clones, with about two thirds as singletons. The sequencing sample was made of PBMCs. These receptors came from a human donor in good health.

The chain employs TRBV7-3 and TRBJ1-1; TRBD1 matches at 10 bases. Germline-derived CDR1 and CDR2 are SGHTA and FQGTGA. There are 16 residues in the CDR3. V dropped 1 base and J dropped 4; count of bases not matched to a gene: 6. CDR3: CASSLIPGQGTTEAFF. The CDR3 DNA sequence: TGTGCCAGCAGCTTAATTCCGGGACAGGGGACCACTGAAGCTTTCTTT.

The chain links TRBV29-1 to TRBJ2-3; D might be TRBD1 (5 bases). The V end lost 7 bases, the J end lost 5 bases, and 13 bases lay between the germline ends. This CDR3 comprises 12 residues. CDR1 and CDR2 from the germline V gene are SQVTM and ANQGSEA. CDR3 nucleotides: TGCAGCGGCCGGACAAGAGGAGATACGCAGTATTTT. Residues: CSGRTRGDTQYF.

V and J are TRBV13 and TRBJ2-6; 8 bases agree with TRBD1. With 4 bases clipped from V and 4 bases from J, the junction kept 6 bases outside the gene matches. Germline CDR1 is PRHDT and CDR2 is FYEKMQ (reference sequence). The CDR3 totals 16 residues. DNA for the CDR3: TGTGCCAGCAGCTCCAGGGGGCAAAGAGGGGCCAACGTCCTGACTTTC. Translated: CASSSRGQRGANVLTF.

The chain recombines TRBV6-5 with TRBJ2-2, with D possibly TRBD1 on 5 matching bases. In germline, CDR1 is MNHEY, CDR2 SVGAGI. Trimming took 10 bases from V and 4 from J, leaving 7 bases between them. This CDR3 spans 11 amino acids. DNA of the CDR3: TGTGCCACCCAGGGCACCGGGGAGCTGTTTTTT. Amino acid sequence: CATQGTGELFF.

The CDR3 protein is CASSQDTLAGGPNEQFF. The CDR3 region has the DNA TGCGCCAGCAGCCAAGATACACTAGCGGGGGGGCCTAATGAGCAGTTCTTC. The rearrangement joins TRBV4-3 to TRBJ2-1; 13 bases are shared with TRBD2. The CDR3 sequence is 17 residues long. The V segment lost 0 bases and the J segment 7 bases; nucleotides outside the gene matches: 6. The germline V gene has CDR1 LGHNA and CDR2 YSLEER.

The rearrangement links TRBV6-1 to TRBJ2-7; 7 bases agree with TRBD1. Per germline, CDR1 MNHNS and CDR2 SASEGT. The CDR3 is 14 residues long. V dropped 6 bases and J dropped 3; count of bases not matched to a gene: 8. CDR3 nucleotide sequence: TGTGCCAGCAGCTCCTACAGGGGTGGCTACGAGCAGTACTTC. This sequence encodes CASSSYRGGYEQYF.

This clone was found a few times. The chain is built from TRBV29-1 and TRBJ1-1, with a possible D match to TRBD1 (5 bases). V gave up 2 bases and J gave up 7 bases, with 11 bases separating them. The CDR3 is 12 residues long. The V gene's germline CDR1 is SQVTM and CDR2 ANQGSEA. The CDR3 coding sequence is TGCAGCGTTGAATGGCAGGGCCATGAAGCTTTCTTT. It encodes CSVEWQGHEAFF. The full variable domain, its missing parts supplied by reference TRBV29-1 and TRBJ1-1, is SAVISQKPSRDICQRGTSLTIQCQVDSQVTMMFWYRQQPGQSLTLIATANQGSEATYESGFVIDKFPISRPNLTFSTLTVSNMSPEDSSIYLCSVEWQGHEAFFGQGTRLTVV.

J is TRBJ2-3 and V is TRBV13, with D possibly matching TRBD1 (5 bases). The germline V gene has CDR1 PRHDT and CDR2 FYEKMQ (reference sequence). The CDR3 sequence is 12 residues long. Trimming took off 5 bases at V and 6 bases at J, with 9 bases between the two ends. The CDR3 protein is CASSVNRDTQYF. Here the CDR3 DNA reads TGTGCCAGCAGCGTTAACAGGGATACGCAGTATTTT.

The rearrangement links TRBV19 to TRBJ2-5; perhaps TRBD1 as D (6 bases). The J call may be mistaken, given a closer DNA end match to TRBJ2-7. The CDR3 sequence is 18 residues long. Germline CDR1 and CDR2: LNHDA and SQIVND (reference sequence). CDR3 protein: CASSIFAGIGQTHYEQYF. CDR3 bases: TGTGCCAGTAGTATTTTTGCCGGCATCGGACAGACTCACTACGAGCAGTACTTC.

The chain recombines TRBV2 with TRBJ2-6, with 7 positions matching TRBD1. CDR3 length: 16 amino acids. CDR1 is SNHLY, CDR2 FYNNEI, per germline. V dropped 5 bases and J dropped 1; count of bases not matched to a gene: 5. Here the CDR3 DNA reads TGTGCCAGCAGTTTACAGGGGAGATCTGGGGCCAACGTCCTGACTTTC. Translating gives CASSLQGRSGANVLTF.

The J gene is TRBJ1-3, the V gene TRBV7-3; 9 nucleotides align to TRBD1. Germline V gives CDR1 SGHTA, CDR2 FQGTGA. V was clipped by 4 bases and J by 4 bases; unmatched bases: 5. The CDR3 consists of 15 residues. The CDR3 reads CASSSRTGAGNTIYF. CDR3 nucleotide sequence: TGTGCCAGCAGCTCCAGGACAGGGGCAGGAAACACCATATATTTT.

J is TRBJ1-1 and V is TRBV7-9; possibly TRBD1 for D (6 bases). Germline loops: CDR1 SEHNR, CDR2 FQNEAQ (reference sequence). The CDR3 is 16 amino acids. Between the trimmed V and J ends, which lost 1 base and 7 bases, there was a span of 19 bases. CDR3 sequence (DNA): TGTGCCAGCAGCTTAGTCACCAGGGGACCGATTTTTGAAGCTTTCTTT. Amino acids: CASSLVTRGPIFEAFF.

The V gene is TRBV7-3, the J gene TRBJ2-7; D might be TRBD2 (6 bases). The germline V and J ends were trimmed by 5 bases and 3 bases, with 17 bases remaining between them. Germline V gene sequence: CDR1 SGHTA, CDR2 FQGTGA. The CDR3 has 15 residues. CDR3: CASSQSGTGLYEQYF. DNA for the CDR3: TGTGCCAGCAGCCAATCCGGGACTGGGCTCTACGAGCAGTACTTC.

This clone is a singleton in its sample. CDR3 nucleotide sequence: TGTGCCAGCAGCCAATTTCCCCAGAACACTGAAGCTTTCTTT. This codes for CASSQFPQNTEAFF. This sequence joins TRBV5-6 and TRBJ1-1; D remains ambiguous. This CDR3 has 14 residues. Germline-derived CDR1 and CDR2 are SGHDT and YYEEEE. Trimming took 4 bases from V and 1 from J, leaving 11 bases between them.

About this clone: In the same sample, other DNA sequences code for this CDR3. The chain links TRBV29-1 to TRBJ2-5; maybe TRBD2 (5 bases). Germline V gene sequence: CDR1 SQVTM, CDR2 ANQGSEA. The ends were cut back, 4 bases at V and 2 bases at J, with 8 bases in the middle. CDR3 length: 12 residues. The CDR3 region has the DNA TGCAGCGTTGTTGAGGGACAAGAGACCCAGTACTTC. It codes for CSVVEGQETQYF.

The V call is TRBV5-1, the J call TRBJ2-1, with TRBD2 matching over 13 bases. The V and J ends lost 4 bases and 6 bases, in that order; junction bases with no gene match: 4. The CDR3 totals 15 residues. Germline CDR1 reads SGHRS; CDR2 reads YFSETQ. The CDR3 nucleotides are TGCGCCAGCAGCCTTACTAGCGGGGGGGCCAATGAGCAGTTCTTC. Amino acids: CASSLTSGGANEQFF.

CDR3 loop: CASSVQASTEAFF. CDR3 DNA sequence: TGTGCCAGCAGCGTACAGGCTTCCACTGAAGCTTTCTTT. This chain links TRBV7-9 with TRBJ1-1; D possibly corresponds to TRBD1 (5 bases). Germline CDR1 SEHNR, CDR2 FQNEAQ (reference sequence). The CDR3 length is 13 residues. Trimming removed 5 bases at V and 4 bases at J, with 11 bases between.

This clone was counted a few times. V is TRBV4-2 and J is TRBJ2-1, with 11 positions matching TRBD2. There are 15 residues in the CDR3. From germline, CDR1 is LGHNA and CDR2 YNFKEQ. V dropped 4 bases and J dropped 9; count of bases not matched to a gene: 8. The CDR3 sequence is CASSRTSGGRGEQFF. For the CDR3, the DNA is TGTGCCAGCAGCCGCACTAGCGGGGGCCGGGGTGAGCAGTTCTTC.

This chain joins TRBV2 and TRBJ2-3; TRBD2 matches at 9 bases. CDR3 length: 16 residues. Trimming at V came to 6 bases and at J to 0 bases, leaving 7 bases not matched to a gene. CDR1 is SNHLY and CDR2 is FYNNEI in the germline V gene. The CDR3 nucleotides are TGTGCCAGCAGCCCTGGGACTAGCCGTAGCACAGATACGCAGTATTTT. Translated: CASSPGTSRSTDTQYF. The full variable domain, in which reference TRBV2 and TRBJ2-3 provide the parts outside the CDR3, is EPEVTQTPSHQVTQMGQEVILRCVPISNHLYFYWYRQILGQKVEFLVSFYNNEISEKSEIFDDQFSVERPDGSNFTLKIRSTKLEDSAMYFCASSPGTSRSTDTQYFGPGTRLTVL.

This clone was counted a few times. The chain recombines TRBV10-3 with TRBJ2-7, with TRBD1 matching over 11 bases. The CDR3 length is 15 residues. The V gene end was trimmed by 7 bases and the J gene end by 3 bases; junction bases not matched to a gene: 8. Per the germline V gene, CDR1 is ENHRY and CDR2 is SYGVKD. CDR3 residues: CAITDPGTGGYEQYF. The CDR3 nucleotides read TGTGCCATCACCGATCCCGGGACAGGGGGCTACGAGCAGTACTTC.

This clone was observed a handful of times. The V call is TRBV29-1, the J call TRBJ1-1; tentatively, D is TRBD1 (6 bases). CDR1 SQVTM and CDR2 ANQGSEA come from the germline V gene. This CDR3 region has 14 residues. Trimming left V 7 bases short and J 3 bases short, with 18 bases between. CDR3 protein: CSGTQGRGDTEAFF. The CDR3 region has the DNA TGCAGCGGGACACAGGGCCGGGGCGACACTGAAGCTTTCTTT.

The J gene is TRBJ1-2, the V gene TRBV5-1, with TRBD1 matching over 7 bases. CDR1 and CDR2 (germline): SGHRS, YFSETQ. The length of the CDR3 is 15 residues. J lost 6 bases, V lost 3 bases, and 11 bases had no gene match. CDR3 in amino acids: CASSYSDRAAHGYTF. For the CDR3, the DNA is TGCGCCAGCAGCTACTCCGACAGGGCCGCCCATGGCTACACCTTC.